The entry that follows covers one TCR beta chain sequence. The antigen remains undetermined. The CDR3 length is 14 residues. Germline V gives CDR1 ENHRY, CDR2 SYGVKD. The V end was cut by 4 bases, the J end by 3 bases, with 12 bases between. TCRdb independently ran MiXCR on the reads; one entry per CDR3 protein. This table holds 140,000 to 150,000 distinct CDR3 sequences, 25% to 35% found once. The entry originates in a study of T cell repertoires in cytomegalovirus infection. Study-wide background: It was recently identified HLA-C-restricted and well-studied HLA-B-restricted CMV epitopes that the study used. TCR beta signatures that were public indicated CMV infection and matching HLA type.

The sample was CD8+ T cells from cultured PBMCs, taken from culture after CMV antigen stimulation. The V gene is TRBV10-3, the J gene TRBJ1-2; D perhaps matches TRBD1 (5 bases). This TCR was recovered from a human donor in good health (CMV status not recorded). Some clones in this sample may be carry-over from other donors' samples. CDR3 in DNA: TGTGCCATCAGTGGAGACAGCCCGCACTATGGCTACACCTTC. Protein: CAISGDSPHYGYTF.